The clone carrying this TCR beta chain was seen only once. Its antigen is not known. The material for each subset, its genomic DNA, was split evenly across several immunoSEQ plates. The method was immunoSEQ multiplex PCR; TCRdb's version includes in-frame clones alone and lacks a portion of them. The repertoire holds hundreds of thousands of clones, with around 93% as singletons. Per the germline V gene, CDR1 is MNHEY and CDR2 is SVGAGI. With V trimmed by 5 bases and J by 5 bases, 4 bases remained unmatched. CDR3 length: 13 amino acids. These data belong to a study of shared clonotypes between healthy human individuals. Study results and caveats: Naive subsets typically showed greater estimated richness than memory subsets. Approximately 5% of naive CD4 clonotypes were shared across a few donors.

Positive CCR7 selection of CD45RO-negative cells yielded the naive CD8 cells, and terminally differentiated effector memory CD45RA+ cells were excluded. Sequenced: naive CD8+ T cells sorted from blood. This TCR derives from a man aged 30 to 45 in good health. The rearrangement joins TRBV6-5 to TRBJ2-5; 8 bases are shared with TRBD2. In nucleotides, the CDR3 is TGTGCCAGCAGTAGCGGGAGTTTGGAGACCCAGTACTTC. It is translated as CASSSGSLETQYF.